Listed below are T cell receptor beta chains from one sample, sequenced in a study of T cells expressing NK-cell markers. With the 5' RACE reads reprocessed, TCRdb shows one record per CDR3 protein and no DNA. Reported are 400,000 to 450,000 distinct CDR3 sequences; the ten largest clones contain about 7.1%. What was sequenced was blood T cells: a sorted CD56 or NKG2C T cell subset, CD4+ or CD8+ T cells, or bulk PBMC T cells (not recorded which). These receptors all come from a woman between 18 and 69 years old in good health. Both conserved end residues are part of each CDR3. Fields, in order: CDR3 protein, J gene, V gene.

CASSSSGTSGRAWNEQFF	TRBJ2-1	TRBV5-1
CASSQDHGWNTEAFF	TRBJ1-1	TRBV4-3
CASSLGDPRRETQYF	TRBJ2-5	TRBV7-2
CASSQGRGRESNYGYTF	TRBJ1-2	TRBV3-1
CASSLTYATNEKLFF	TRBJ1-4	TRBV7-7
CASRSQTYNEQFF	TRBJ2-1	TRBV28
CASSLDASYYNEQFF	TRBJ2-1	TRBV7-3
CSVGLTGANVLTF	TRBJ2-6	TRBV29-1
CASSYSIDSSSYNEQFF	TRBJ2-1	TRBV6-9
CATSRDDFGASSPLHF	TRBJ1-6	TRBV15
CSVERSGSGNTIYF	TRBJ1-3	TRBV29-1
CAWNGQSDTQYF	TRBJ2-3	TRBV30
CASSSGYGTSSDNEQFF	TRBJ2-1	TRBV6-5
CASSLGQRDYNEQFF	TRBJ2-1	TRBV12-3/TRBV12-4
CASSPSTVAQPQHF	TRBJ1-5	TRBV7-3
CSASSSSGGGNEQFF	TRBJ2-1	TRBV20-1
CASSYSVGEQYF	TRBJ2-7	TRBV6-2/TRBV6-3
CASSQDSSSVDTQYF	TRBJ2-3	TRBV4-3
CSATQGAHFSNEQFF	TRBJ2-1	TRBV20-1
CASSYFFGGASYNEQFF	TRBJ2-1	TRBV6-5
CASSPRASASYEQYF	TRBJ2-7	TRBV4-2
CASSFFENSPLHF	TRBJ1-6	TRBV11-2
CSVAGQGVEQYF	TRBJ2-7	TRBV29-1
CASSRPLAGDNEQFF	TRBJ2-1	TRBV6-2/TRBV6-3